What follows describes a single T cell receptor (beta chain). The target antigen is unknown. The record originates from a study of cytomegalovirus exposure and HLA in healthy donors. Overall study findings and caveats: Altogether, some 170 TCR beta chains were recorded as cytomegalovirus-associated.

V gave up 1 base and J gave up 5 bases, with 20 bases separating them. Germline values: CDR1 MNHNS, CDR2 SASEGT. This CDR3 is built from 17 residues. Both 60 Vbeta primers and 13 Jbeta primers went into the PCR. Profiled with immunoSEQ multiplex PCR; TCRdb holds only in-frame clones, not every one. The sample lists around 150,000 clones, over 75% occurring once. This chain links TRBV6-1 with TRBJ1-1; no firm D call. The material sequenced was PBMCs. The origin of this receptor is a woman between 50 and 59 years old in good health and CMV-seropositive. The CDR3 sequence is CASSEVLAGLGLTEAFF. Here the CDR3 DNA reads TGTGCCAGCAGTGAAGTCCTGGCCGGGTTAGGTCTTACTGAAGCTTTCTTT.